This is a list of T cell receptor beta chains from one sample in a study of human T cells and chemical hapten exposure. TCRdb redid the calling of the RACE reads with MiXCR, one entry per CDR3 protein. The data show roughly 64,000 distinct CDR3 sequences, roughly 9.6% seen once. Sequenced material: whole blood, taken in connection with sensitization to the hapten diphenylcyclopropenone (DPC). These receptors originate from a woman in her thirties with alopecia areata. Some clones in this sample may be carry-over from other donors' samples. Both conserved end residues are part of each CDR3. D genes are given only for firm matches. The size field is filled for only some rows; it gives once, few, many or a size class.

CDR3 DNA: TGTGCCACCAGCAGGCGGGCAGCGGGAGGAACGAACACCGGGGAGCTGTTTTTT; CDR3 protein: CATSRRAAGGTNTGELFF; V gene: TRBV15; D gene: TRBD2; J gene: TRBJ2-2; clone size: few
CDR3 DNA: TGTGCCAGCAGCTTAGCCGGGACAGGCGGAGGTGGCTACACCTTC; CDR3 protein: CASSLAGTGGGGYTF; V gene: TRBV7-8; D gene: TRBD1; J gene: TRBJ1-2; clone size: few
CDR3 DNA: TGTGCCGGCAGTTCCTCTAGGTTTGCTGAAGCTTTCTTT; CDR3 protein: CAGSSSRFAEAFF; V gene: TRBV6-2/TRBV6-3; D gene: .; J gene: TRBJ1-1; clone size: .
CDR3 DNA: TGTGCCAGCAGTTTACAAGGGGTAGGGCGGGACGGACACAAAAACATTCAGTACTTC; CDR3 protein: CASSLQGVGRDGHKNIQYF; V gene: TRBV27; D gene: .; J gene: TRBJ2-4; clone size: .
CDR3 DNA: TGTGCCAGCTCACCGCGGCAAGAGACCCAGTACTTC; CDR3 protein: CASSPRQETQYF; V gene: TRBV18; D gene: .; J gene: TRBJ2-5; clone size: few
CDR3 DNA: TGTGCCAGCGGGACTAGCGGGAGGGCCGGGGAGCTGTTTTTT; CDR3 protein: CASGTSGRAGELFF; V gene: TRBV7-6; D gene: TRBD2; J gene: TRBJ2-2; clone size: many
CDR3 DNA: TGCAGTGCTAGAGATACGCTAGCGGGAGGGCGGGGAGATTTAGAGACCCAGTACTTC; CDR3 protein: CSARDTLAGGRGDLETQYF; V gene: TRBV20-1; D gene: TRBD2; J gene: TRBJ2-5; clone size: many
CDR3 DNA: TGTGCCAGCAGCCAAGGCCTAGCGGGGGGGCCCCCCTACGAGCAGTACTTC; CDR3 protein: CASSQGLAGGPPYEQYF; V gene: TRBV3-2; D gene: .; J gene: TRBJ2-7; clone size: .
CDR3 DNA: TGCGCCAGCGGGGGACTAGCGGGACCGGCCTACGAGCAGTACTTC; CDR3 protein: CASGGLAGPAYEQYF; V gene: TRBV10-2; D gene: TRBD2; J gene: TRBJ2-7; clone size: .
CDR3 DNA: TGTGCCAGCAGTTACCAGGGGAAGACCCAGTACTTC; CDR3 protein: CASSYQGKTQYF; V gene: TRBV6-2/TRBV6-3; D gene: .; J gene: TRBJ2-5; clone size: few
CDR3 DNA: TGTGCCAGCAGACGGGACAGCTACATTTCACCCCTCCACTTT; CDR3 protein: CASRRDSYISPLHF; V gene: TRBV7-2; D gene: TRBD1; J gene: TRBJ1-6; clone size: many
CDR3 DNA: TGTGCCTGGAGTGTCCGGCAGGGAGGCACAGATACGCAGTATTTT; CDR3 protein: CAWSVRQGGTDTQYF; V gene: TRBV30; D gene: .; J gene: TRBJ2-3; clone size: few
CDR3 DNA: TGTGCCAGCAGTGGGGACAGGGAGGCCGGGGAGCTGTTTTTT; CDR3 protein: CASSGDREAGELFF; V gene: TRBV25-1; D gene: TRBD1; J gene: TRBJ2-2; clone size: few
CDR3 DNA: TGTGCCAGCAGTGAAAGGACAGGGATCTATAATTCACCCCTCCACTTT; CDR3 protein: CASSERTGIYNSPLHF; V gene: TRBV6-1; D gene: TRBD1; J gene: TRBJ1-6; clone size: .
CDR3 DNA: TGTGCCAGTAGCCCCGGGGGGTCCCGTACAGAGCAGTTCTTC; CDR3 protein: CASSPGGSRTEQFF; V gene: TRBV28; D gene: TRBD2; J gene: TRBJ2-1; clone size: many
CDR3 DNA: TGCAGTGCTAGAGAACTTGCGGGAGTCGCCGCGCAGTATTTT; CDR3 protein: CSARELAGVAAQYF; V gene: TRBV20-1; D gene: TRBD2; J gene: TRBJ2-3; clone size: many
CDR3 DNA: TGTGCCAGCAGTGAAGCTCCCGGGACAGGGGTTTCACCCCTCCACTTT; CDR3 protein: CASSEAPGTGVSPLHF; V gene: TRBV2; D gene: TRBD1; J gene: TRBJ1-6; clone size: .
CDR3 DNA: TGTGCCATCAACCCGGGACAGGGGGCTTCACCCCTCCACTTT; CDR3 protein: CAINPGQGASPLHF; V gene: TRBV10-3; D gene: TRBD1; J gene: TRBJ1-6; clone size: .
CDR3 DNA: TGTGCCAGCAGCTTACCCGGGGGGCTAGCGGAGCAGTTCTTC; CDR3 protein: CASSLPGGLAEQFF; V gene: TRBV11-2; D gene: .; J gene: TRBJ2-1; clone size: few
CDR3 DNA: TGTGCCAGCAGCTCGGAGTTAGGGGCGACCCAGCATTTT; CDR3 protein: CASSSELGATQHF; V gene: TRBV7-9; D gene: .; J gene: TRBJ1-5; clone size: few
CDR3 DNA: TGCGCCAGCGGAAACTACAGGGCAGAGACCCAGTACTTC; CDR3 protein: CASGNYRAETQYF; V gene: TRBV5-1; D gene: .; J gene: TRBJ2-5; clone size: .
CDR3 DNA: TGTGCCAGCAGTGAAGCACTAGCGGGAGGATGGACCGGGGAGCTGTTTTTT; CDR3 protein: CASSEALAGGWTGELFF; V gene: TRBV25-1; D gene: TRBD2; J gene: TRBJ2-2; clone size: few
CDR3 DNA: TGCGCCAGCAGTATAGCGGGCCGAGAGACCCAGTACTTC; CDR3 protein: CASSIAGRETQYF; V gene: TRBV10-2; D gene: TRBD2; J gene: TRBJ2-5; clone size: many
CDR3 DNA: TGTGCCAGCAGCCGTACAGAACTCGACGGCTACACCTTC; CDR3 protein: CASSRTELDGYTF; V gene: TRBV7-2; D gene: .; J gene: TRBJ1-2; clone size: few
CDR3 DNA: TGTGCCAGCAGTCCGACCTTTGGTAGCGCGAACACCGGGGAGCTGTTTTTT; CDR3 protein: CASSPTFGSANTGELFF; V gene: TRBV6-5; D gene: .; J gene: TRBJ2-2; clone size: .
CDR3 DNA: TGCAGCGTTGCTAACAATCCCGACAGAGACTACGAGCAGTACTTC; CDR3 protein: CSVANNPDRDYEQYF; V gene: TRBV29-1; D gene: .; J gene: TRBJ2-7; clone size: .
CDR3 DNA: TGCGCCAGCAGCCAAAGTCCGAGAATTTTAAACAATGAGCAGTTCTTC; CDR3 protein: CASSQSPRILNNEQFF; V gene: TRBV4-1; D gene: .; J gene: TRBJ2-1; clone size: once
CDR3 DNA: TGTGCCAGCAGCCTTACAACAGGGGGAACTGAAGCTTTCTTT; CDR3 protein: CASSLTTGGTEAFF; V gene: TRBV5-4; D gene: TRBD1; J gene: TRBJ1-1; clone size: .
CDR3 DNA: TGTGCCAGCAGCTCGCCGGGACAGATCTCTGGAAACACCATATATTTT; CDR3 protein: CASSSPGQISGNTIYF; V gene: TRBV7-9; D gene: TRBD1; J gene: TRBJ1-3; clone size: few
CDR3 DNA: TGTGCCAGCAGTTACGAGTTCTGGGGCGAGCAGTACTTC; CDR3 protein: CASSYEFWGEQYF; V gene: TRBV6-2/TRBV6-3; D gene: .; J gene: TRBJ2-7; clone size: .
CDR3 DNA: TGCAGTGCTAGGAATCTAGCGGGAGAGCAGTATGAGCAGTTCTTC; CDR3 protein: CSARNLAGEQYEQFF; V gene: TRBV20-1; D gene: TRBD2; J gene: TRBJ2-1; clone size: few
CDR3 DNA: TGCAGCGTTAACACAGGGTCCGGATCAACAGATACGCAGTATTTT; CDR3 protein: CSVNTGSGSTDTQYF; V gene: TRBV29-1; D gene: .; J gene: TRBJ2-3; clone size: few
CDR3 DNA: TGTGCCAGCACCTCCCGGGGAGGGAGGTACACTGAAGCTTTCTTT; CDR3 protein: CASTSRGGRYTEAFF; V gene: TRBV5-4; D gene: .; J gene: TRBJ1-1; clone size: .
CDR3 DNA: TGTGCCAGCAGCTCCTGGGACAGGGCCACAGATACGCAGTATTTT; CDR3 protein: CASSSWDRATDTQYF; V gene: TRBV7-9; D gene: TRBD1; J gene: TRBJ2-3; clone size: many
CDR3 DNA: TGTGCCAGCAGTTTAGTCGGGGGGGTTCGCTCTGGAAACACCATATATTTT; CDR3 protein: CASSLVGGVRSGNTIYF; V gene: TRBV27; D gene: .; J gene: TRBJ1-3; clone size: few
CDR3 DNA: TGTGCCAGCTCACCACCAGGGGCAGGGAGTTTACTATACGAGCAGTACTTC; CDR3 protein: CASSPPGAGSLLYEQYF; V gene: TRBV18; D gene: .; J gene: TRBJ2-7; clone size: many
CDR3 DNA: TGTGCCAGCAGCTGGGGCGCCGGGAGTTCACCCCTCCACTTT; CDR3 protein: CASSWGAGSSPLHF; V gene: TRBV6-2/TRBV6-3; D gene: .; J gene: TRBJ1-6; clone size: .
CDR3 DNA: TGTGCCAGCAGTTTACCCGGGGAGCTGTTTTTT; CDR3 protein: CASSLPGELFF; V gene: TRBV12-3/TRBV12-4; D gene: .; J gene: TRBJ2-2; clone size: many
CDR3 DNA: TGTGCCAGCAGCTTAGATGGGCTTGTCAGCGGGAGCGCCCCTGAGCAGTTCTTC; CDR3 protein: CASSLDGLVSGSAPEQFF; V gene: TRBV11-3; D gene: TRBD2; J gene: TRBJ2-1; clone size: few
CDR3 DNA: TGTGCCAGCAGTTCCACCCCAACAGCGGGGAACAATGAGCAGTTCTTC; CDR3 protein: CASSSTPTAGNNEQFF; V gene: TRBV6-1; D gene: TRBD2; J gene: TRBJ2-1; clone size: many
CDR3 DNA: TGCAGTGCTAGAGTAGCGGGAGGGCCGGAGTCAGATACGCAGTATTTT; CDR3 protein: CSARVAGGPESDTQYF; V gene: TRBV20-1; D gene: TRBD2; J gene: TRBJ2-3; clone size: many
CDR3 DNA: TGTGCCAGCAGCTTAAGCGGGACTAGCAATGAGCAGTTCTTC; CDR3 protein: CASSLSGTSNEQFF; V gene: TRBV7-2; D gene: TRBD2; J gene: TRBJ2-1; clone size: many
CDR3 DNA: TGTGCCAGCAGTTTATGGGGGTCGAGCAATCAGCCCCAGCATTTT; CDR3 protein: CASSLWGSSNQPQHF; V gene: TRBV28; D gene: .; J gene: TRBJ1-5; clone size: few
CDR3 DNA: TGCAGCGTTCGACGACAGGGGAACACTGAAGCTTTCTTT; CDR3 protein: CSVRRQGNTEAFF; V gene: TRBV29-1; D gene: TRBD1; J gene: TRBJ1-1; clone size: few
CDR3 DNA: TGTGCCAGCAGAAAGACAGGAGGTTTTTATCAGCCCCAGCATTTT; CDR3 protein: CASRKTGGFYQPQHF; V gene: TRBV28; D gene: .; J gene: TRBJ1-5; clone size: many
CDR3 DNA: TGTGCCAGCAGTTTTACCGTCCAGAAGCAGTTCTTC; CDR3 protein: CASSFTVQKQFF; V gene: TRBV12-3/TRBV12-4; D gene: .; J gene: TRBJ2-1; clone size: many
CDR3 DNA: TGTGCCAGCAGTTATGACCCGGAGCAGGGGTCTAATGAAAAACTGTTTTTT; CDR3 protein: CASSYDPEQGSNEKLFF; V gene: TRBV6-6; D gene: .; J gene: TRBJ1-4; clone size: .